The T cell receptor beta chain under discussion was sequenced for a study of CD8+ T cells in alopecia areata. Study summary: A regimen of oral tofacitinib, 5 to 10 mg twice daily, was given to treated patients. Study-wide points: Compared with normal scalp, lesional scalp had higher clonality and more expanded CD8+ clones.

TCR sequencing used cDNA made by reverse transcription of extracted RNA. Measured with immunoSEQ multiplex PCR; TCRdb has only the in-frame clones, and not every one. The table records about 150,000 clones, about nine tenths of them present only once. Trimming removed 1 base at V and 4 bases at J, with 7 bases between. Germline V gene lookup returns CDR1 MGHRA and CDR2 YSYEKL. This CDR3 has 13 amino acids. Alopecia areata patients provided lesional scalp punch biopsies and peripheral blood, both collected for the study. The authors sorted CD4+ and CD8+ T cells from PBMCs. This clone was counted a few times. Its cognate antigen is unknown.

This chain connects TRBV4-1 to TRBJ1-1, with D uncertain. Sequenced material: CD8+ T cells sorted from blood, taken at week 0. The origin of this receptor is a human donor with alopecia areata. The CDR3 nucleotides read TGCGCCAGCAGCCAAGCCGTTGGCACTGAAGCTTTCTTT. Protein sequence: CASSQAVGTEAFF.